In its sample, the clone carrying this TCR beta chain was seen many times. What it binds is unknown. The TCR beta CDR3 regions underwent amplification from RNA transcripts. First-round RT-PCR with HTBI primers preceded a second-round multiplex PCR. Using its own MiXCR run on the multiplex PCR reads, TCRdb lists one record per CDR3 protein. The sample consists of around 1.1 million distinct CDR3 sequences, less than 45% of them appearing once. Germline V CDR1 and CDR2: MNHEY, SVGAGI. This CDR3 has 14 amino acids. J was trimmed by 8 bases and V by 5 bases; bases with no gene match: 4. The sample originates from a study of Graves' ophthalmopathy and Graves' hyperthyroidism. Findings and caveats of the study: From stable hyperthyroidism, ophthalmopathy was separated by a 13-signature model with roughly 89% sensitivity and approximately 81% specificity.

Clinical symptoms, serum thyroxine, TRAb, thyroid ultrasound and orbital computed tomography formed the basis of diagnosis. Sequencing input: peripheral blood or thyroid tissue (not recorded which). V gene TRBV6-5 combines with J gene TRBJ1-6, with 9 bases lining up with TRBD1. The receptor was derived from an adult man with Graves' hyperthyroidism. This CDR3 is CASSQGTGYSPLHF. The CDR3, as DNA: TGTGCCAGCAGTCAAGGGACAGGGTATTCACCCCTCCACTTT.